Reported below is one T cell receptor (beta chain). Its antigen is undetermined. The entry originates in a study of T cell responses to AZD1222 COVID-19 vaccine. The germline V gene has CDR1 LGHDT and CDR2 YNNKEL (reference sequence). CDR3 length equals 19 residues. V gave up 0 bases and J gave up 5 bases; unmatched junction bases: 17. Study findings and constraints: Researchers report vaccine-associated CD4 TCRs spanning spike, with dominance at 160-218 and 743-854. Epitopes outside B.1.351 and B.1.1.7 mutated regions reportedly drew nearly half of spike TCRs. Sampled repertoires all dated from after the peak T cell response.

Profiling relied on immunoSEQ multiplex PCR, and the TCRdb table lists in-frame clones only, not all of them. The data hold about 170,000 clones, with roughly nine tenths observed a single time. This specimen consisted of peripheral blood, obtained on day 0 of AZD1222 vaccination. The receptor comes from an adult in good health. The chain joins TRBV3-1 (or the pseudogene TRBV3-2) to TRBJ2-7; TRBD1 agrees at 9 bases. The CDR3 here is CASSQDPLGPRDRVHEQYF. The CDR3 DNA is TGTGCCAGCAGCCAAGACCCTCTTGGCCCCCGGGACAGGGTCCACGAGCAGTACTTC.